One and the same sample provided the 16 T cell receptor beta chains below, sequenced in a study of blood T cell repertoires in COVID-19. Using immunoSEQ multiplex PCR, the repertoire was profiled, and TCRdb retains in-frame clones only, with some absent. Among roughly 140,000 clones listed, around 84% were seen once. Specimen: peripheral blood. The receptor set was obtained from a woman aged 45-59 years in a cohort sampled during active or convalescent COVID-19.

This rearrangement joins TRBV7-3 to TRBJ1-5; no firm D call. The germline CDR1 and CDR2 sequences are SGHTA and FQGTGA. Trimming stripped 5 bases from V and 6 bases from J, with 14 bases between. This CDR3 contains 14 residues. This CDR3 reads CASSLGSSGQPQHF. The CDR3, as DNA: TGTGCCAGCAGCCTCGGGTCTTCGGGTCAGCCCCAGCATTTT.

The sample holds one count of this clone. The chain couples TRBV30 to TRBJ2-7, with D possibly matching TRBD1 (5 bases). This CDR3 has 13 amino acids. Trimming removed 0 bases from V and 0 bases from J, with 6 bases in between. The germline V gene has CDR1 GTSNPN and CDR2 SVGIG (reference sequence). CDR3 in DNA: TGTGCCTGGAGTGTAGGGGCCTCCTACGAGCAGTACTTC. This codes for CAWSVGASYEQYF.

The chain carries TRBV6-2 or TRBV6-3 and TRBJ2-5; D perhaps matches TRBD1 (6 bases). V was clipped by 7 bases and J by 1 base, with 13 bases between them. The V gene's germline CDR1 is MNHEY and CDR2 SVGEGT. This CDR3 is 14 amino acids long. The CDR3 nucleotides read TGTGCCAGCAATTATAGGGGGAGCCAAGAGACCCAGTACTTC. Its translation is CASNYRGSQETQYF.

The chain employs TRBV29-1 and TRBJ1-1, with 7 bases identical to TRBD1. CDR3 length: 13 amino acids. From germline, CDR1 is SQVTM and CDR2 ANQGSEA. V gave up 1 base and J gave up 3 bases; unmatched junction bases: 2. Here the CDR3 DNA reads TGCAGCGTTGAAGTAGACAGGGACACTGAAGCTTTCTTT. Translation: CSVEVDRDTEAFF.

Worth noting for this clone: Other DNA sequences within the sample encode an identical CDR3. In DNA, the CDR3 is TGTGCCAGCAGCGTGGGACAGGGGGCCGGAAACACCATATATTTT. Translation gives CASSVGQGAGNTIYF. The chain carries TRBV9 and TRBJ1-3; 12 positions agree with TRBD1. The ends lost 2 bases at V and 4 bases at J; junction bases unmatched: 1. The CDR3 has 15 amino acids. The germline V gene encodes CDR1 SGDLS and CDR2 YYNGEE.

The genes are TRBV11-2 and TRBJ2-2, with D unclear. V lost 3 bases to trimming and J lost 3 bases, with 8 bases between them. CDR1 SGHAT and CDR2 FQNNGV come from the germline V gene. The CDR3 runs 14 residues. This CDR3 reads CASSFSWHTGELFF. The CDR3 nucleotides read TGTGCCAGCAGCTTCAGTTGGCACACCGGGGAGCTGTTTTTT.

This sequence joins TRBV19 and TRBJ1-3; D unresolved. The CDR3 has 14 residues. The germline CDR1 and CDR2 sequences are LNHDA and SQIVND (reference sequence). V lost 5 bases, J lost 0 bases, and 8 bases lay in between. The CDR3 nucleotides are TGTGCCAGTAGTCCGGGGTCCTCTGGAAACACCATATATTTT. Encoded protein: CASSPGSSGNTIYF.

The chain combines TRBV2 with TRBJ2-7; 8 nucleotides line up with TRBD1. CDR1 and CDR2 from the germline V gene are SNHLY and FYNNEI. V lost 6 bases to trimming and J lost 7 bases; unmatched junction nucleotides: 11. The CDR3 length is 14 residues. CDR3 nucleotide sequence: TGTGCCAGCAGCCATCGTCAGGGGGCGAGGGAGCAGTACTTC. Its protein product is CASSHRQGAREQYF.

This rearrangement joins TRBV18 to TRBJ2-5; D call uncertain. Per the germline V gene, CDR1 is KGHSH and CDR2 is LQKENI. The CDR3 contains 15 residues. V was trimmed by 2 bases and J by 0 bases, leaving 10 bases between them. CDR3 in amino acids: CASSPVVGYQETQYF. CDR3 nucleotide sequence: TGTGCCAGCTCACCAGTTGTTGGCTACCAAGAGACCCAGTACTTC.

In this sample, this clone turned up many times. The chain uses TRBV29-1 and TRBJ1-2; TRBD1 matches 8 bases. CDR1 is SQVTM and CDR2 is ANQGSEA in the germline V gene. The ends lost 5 bases at V and 4 bases at J; junction bases unmatched: 9. The CDR3 is made up of 14 amino acids. The CDR3 nucleotides are TGCAGCGTTTCCACCGGGACAGGACCCTATGGCTACACCTTC. Protein sequence: CSVSTGTGPYGYTF.

The J gene is TRBJ1-6, the V gene TRBV9; D not resolved. Trimming pared 0 bases from V and 9 bases from J, leaving 7 bases between. The germline V gene encodes CDR1 SGDLS and CDR2 YYNGEE. CDR3 length equals 13 residues. CDR3 region: CASSVGATSPLHF. The CDR3 region has the DNA TGTGCCAGCAGCGTAGGGGCCACTTCACCCCTCCACTTT.

V and J are TRBV6-5 and TRBJ1-5; 7 bases line up with TRBD1. The CDR3 totals 15 residues. Germline lookup yields CDR1 MNHEY and CDR2 SVGAGI. V gave up 6 bases and J gave up 3 bases; unmatched junction bases: 8. CDR3 coding DNA: TGTGCCAGCAGGCCACAGGGGCGGGTCAATCAGCCCCAGCATTTT. This gives the protein CASRPQGRVNQPQHF.

This rearrangement joins TRBV5-6 to TRBJ1-1; D gene ambiguous. Germline loops: CDR1 SGHDT, CDR2 YYEEEE. Trimming pared 4 bases from V and 9 bases from J, leaving 13 bases between. This CDR3 comprises 12 residues. The CDR3 DNA follows: TGTGCCAGCAGCCACGTAGTGCGAAAAGCTTTCTTT. As protein: CASSHVVRKAFF.

Regarding this clone: Other nucleotide sequences in the sample specify the same CDR3. The rearrangement links TRBV27 to TRBJ2-2; D gene unclear. V was cut by 5 bases and J by 3 bases, with 4 bases left in between. In germline, CDR1 is MNHEY, CDR2 SMNVEV (reference sequence). CDR3 length: 12 residues. The CDR3 is CASSRDTGELFF. The CDR3 coding sequence is TGTGCCAGCAGTCGTGACACCGGGGAGCTGTTTTTT.

The rearrangement joins TRBV10-1 to TRBJ1-6, with 11 positions matching TRBD1. After removal of 6 bases from V and 6 bases from J, the junction contained 13 bases not matched to a gene. Per germline, CDR1 WNHNN and CDR2 SYGVQD (reference sequence). The CDR3 spans 18 residues. In nucleotides, the CDR3 is TGCGCCAGCAGATTAAAGCCGGGACAGGGGGGATCTAATTCACCCCTCCACTTT. Its translation is CASRLKPGQGGSNSPLHF.

Here the CDR3 DNA reads TGTGCCAGCAGTTTTGCCGGTTCCGAGCAGTACTTC. Its translation is CASSFAGSEQYF. The V gene is TRBV12-3 or TRBV12-4, the J gene TRBJ2-7, with unresolved D. The CDR3 length is 12 residues. Trimming stripped 3 bases from V and 6 bases from J, with 9 bases between.